The 17 T cell receptor beta chains presented below share a single source sample, sequenced in a study of vaccination effects on CD4 cells after COVID-19. With the ViraFEST assay, the study expanded antigen-specific CD4+ T cells using viral peptide pools, then sequenced them. A roughly 11-day culture period preceded the isolation of CD4+ T cells. From March to December 2020, the person had a SARS-CoV-2 infection that was confirmed by PCR. Participants each got two BNT162b2 or mRNA-1273 vaccine doses. Sequencing was performed with immunoSEQ multiplex PCR; in TCRdb, only in-frame clones are kept and a portion is missing. This sample yields approximately 15,000 clones, of which 76% are seen a single time; 20% to 25% belongs to the top ten. These receptors lack a known antigen. The starting material was CD4+ T cells from PBMCs cultured with HCoV-NL63 spike peptides, obtained after COVID-19 vaccination. These receptors were taken from a human donor who had a prior SARS-CoV-2 infection.

J is TRBJ2-3 and V is TRBV21-1; the table's TRBD1 call for D was not verified on the DNA. TRBV21-1 is deemed a pseudogene. CDR3 length: 18 residues. The chain's CDR3 is CASSRSPQQGGLVYTQYF. The CDR3, as DNA: TGTGCCAGCAGCAGATCTCCCCAACAGGGGGGTTTAGTATATACGCAGTATTTT.

V gene TRBV7-2 combines with J gene TRBJ2-3, with TRBD2 matching over 8 bases. The V gene end was trimmed by 5 bases and the J gene end by 2 bases; junction bases not matched to a gene: 12. The germline V gene encodes CDR1 SGHTA and CDR2 FQGNSA. CDR3 size: 17 residues. The CDR3 DNA reads as TGTGCCAGCAGCCCCCAAGCCGGGGGGGATTTCACAGATACGCAGTATTTT. Encoded protein: CASSPQAGGDFTDTQYF.

This clone came up a few times. The CDR3, as DNA: TGTGCCAGCAGCTTTCTGGGGAAAACCGGGGAGCTGTTTTTT. Translation gives CASSFLGKTGELFF. The chain employs TRBV7-8 and TRBJ2-2; D remains ambiguous. The CDR3 is 14 residues long. The V gene lost 3 bases and the J gene lost 5 bases, with 10 bases spanning the gap. Germline values: CDR1 SGHVS, CDR2 FQNEAQ.

This clone was seen a few times. The rearrangement links TRBV5-6 to TRBJ2-7; 8 bases are shared with TRBD1. CDR1 is SGHDT, CDR2 YYEEEE, per germline. V trimming: 0 bases; J trimming: 3 bases; junction bases outside the gene matches: 2. The CDR3 has 14 amino acids. The CDR3 loop reads CASSLGQGFYEQYF. The CDR3 DNA follows: TGTGCCAGCAGCTTGGGACAGGGGTTCTACGAGCAGTACTTC.

V and J are TRBV14 and TRBJ2-1, with 14 nucleotides matching TRBD2. The CDR3 has 19 residues. CDR1 is SGHDN, CDR2 FVKESK, per germline. V dropped 8 bases and J dropped 9; count of bases not matched to a gene: 21. CDR3 amino acids: CASPLTSGGAEPPSTEQFF. The CDR3 nucleotides read TGTGCCAGCCCCCTGACTAGCGGGGGGGCCGAACCCCCAAGCACTGAGCAGTTCTTC.

The gene calls are TRBV6-5 and TRBJ2-7; tentatively, D is TRBD1 or TRBD2 (6 bases each). Germline values: CDR1 MNHEY, CDR2 SVGAGI. V gave up 6 bases and J gave up 9 bases, with 24 bases separating them. This CDR3 contains 15 residues. The CDR3 sequence: CASRKGFGRGASQYF. The CDR3, as DNA: TGTGCCAGCAGGAAGGGTTTCGGAAGGGGGGCTTCGCAGTACTTC.

CDR3 sequence: CASSTQDFGDSPLHF. The CDR3 DNA follows: TGCGCCAGCAGCACACAGGACTTCGGGGATTCACCCCTCCACTTT. This sequence joins TRBV4-1 and TRBJ1-6, with TRBD1 as a possible D gene (5 bases). Trimming cost V 5 bases and J 8 bases, with 16 bases left between them. This CDR3 comprises 15 residues. Per germline, CDR1 MGHRA and CDR2 YSYEKL.

This chain joins TRBV5-1 and TRBJ2-7; weak D call: TRBD1 (5 bases). CDR3 length: 16 amino acids. With 4 bases removed from V and 5 bases from J, the gap between germline ends came to 22 bases. CDR1 is SGHRS and CDR2 is YFSETQ in the germline V gene. The CDR3 region is CASSHITGNVPNEQYF. The CDR3 DNA reads TGCGCCAGCAGCCATATAACAGGTAACGTCCCCAACGAGCAGTACTTC. Filled out from reference TRBV5-1 and TRBJ2-7, the complete variable domain reads KAGVTQTPRYLIKTRGQQVTLSCSPISGHRSVSWYQQTPGQGLQFLFEYFSETQRNKGNFPGRFSGRQFSNSRSEMNVSTLELGDSALYLCASSHITGNVPNEQYFGPGTRLTVT.

The chain couples TRBV6-5 to TRBJ2-5; 11 bases are a match to TRBD2. The germline V gene encodes CDR1 MNHEY and CDR2 SVGAGI. V lost 6 bases and J lost 5; bases outside the gene matches: 5. The CDR3 totals 14 residues. DNA of the CDR3: TGTGCCAGCAGCCCGGGACTAGCGGTTGAGACCCAGTACTTC. Residues: CASSPGLAVETQYF.

The rearrangement uses TRBV10-3 and TRBJ2-7, with 9 positions matching TRBD1. Germline-derived CDR1 and CDR2 are ENHRY and SYGVKD. V lost 9 bases to trimming and J lost 3 bases; unmatched junction nucleotides: 6. This CDR3 has 13 residues. CDR3 in DNA: TGTGCCATTACCCGGGACAGGGACTACGAGCAGTACTTC. Encoded protein: CAITRDRDYEQYF.

The gene calls are TRBV27 and TRBJ2-1; D is unclear. CDR1 MNHEY and CDR2 SMNVEV come from the germline V gene (reference sequence). Trimming cost V 3 bases and J 4 bases, with 7 bases left between them. The length of the CDR3 is 13 residues. The CDR3 DNA reads as TGTGCCAGCAGTTTGCAACAATACAATGAGCAGTTCTTC. Its protein is CASSLQQYNEQFF.

The chain uses TRBV4-3 and TRBJ2-5; 15 positions agree with TRBD2. J was trimmed by 4 bases and V by 4 bases; bases with no gene match: 10. Germline CDR1 and CDR2: LGHNA and YSLEER. The CDR3 is made up of 18 amino acids. The CDR3: CASSRTLPGLAGGETQYF. As DNA, the CDR3 is TGCGCCAGCAGCCGAACTTTACCGGGACTAGCGGGAGGAGAGACCCAGTACTTC.

The J gene is TRBJ1-6, the V gene TRBV21-1. TRBV21-1 is a known pseudogene. This CDR3 is 15 amino acids long. The CDR3 reads CASSKRTVNYSPLHF. In nucleotides, the CDR3 is TGTGCCAGCAGCAAGAGGACGGTAAATTATTCACCCCTCCACTTT.

The CDR3 region has the DNA TGTGCCAGCAGTTATAGCCGGAGACCTAACGAGCAGTACTTC. Its protein is CASSYSRRPNEQYF. J is TRBJ2-7 and V is TRBV2; D gene ambiguous. CDR1 SNHLY and CDR2 FYNNEI come from the germline V gene. V was pared by 5 bases and J by 5 bases, with 16 bases between. The CDR3 spans 14 residues.

Here the CDR3 reads CASSRQGLVSGYTF. DNA for the CDR3: TGTGCCAGCAGCCGGCAGGGTCTAGTAAGTGGCTACACCTTC. The genes are TRBV3-1 (or the pseudogene TRBV3-2) and TRBJ1-2; D might be TRBD1 (5 bases). Germline values: CDR1 LGHDT, CDR2 YNNKEL (reference sequence). The CDR3 loop spans 14 amino acids. V was shortened by 4 bases and J by 7 bases, with 16 bases between the two germline ends.

This chain's CDR3 is CASSPSVFQPQHF. CDR3 DNA sequence: TGTGCCAGCAGCCCTTCTGTGTTCCAGCCCCAGCATTTT. V and J are TRBV3-1 (or the pseudogene TRBV3-2) and TRBJ1-5, with unresolved D. The CDR3 runs to 13 residues. V gave up 4 bases and J gave up 7 bases, with 11 bases separating them. Per germline, CDR1 LGHDT and CDR2 YNNKEL (reference sequence).

The chain carries TRBV5-6 and TRBJ2-7; D is undetermined. The CDR3 is 15 amino acids. V lost 0 bases, J lost 1 base, and 11 bases lay in between. In germline, CDR1 is SGHDT, CDR2 YYEEEE. CDR3 amino acids: CASSLVGQFSYEQYF. The CDR3 nucleotides read TGTGCCAGCAGCTTGGTAGGCCAGTTTTCCTACGAGCAGTACTTC.